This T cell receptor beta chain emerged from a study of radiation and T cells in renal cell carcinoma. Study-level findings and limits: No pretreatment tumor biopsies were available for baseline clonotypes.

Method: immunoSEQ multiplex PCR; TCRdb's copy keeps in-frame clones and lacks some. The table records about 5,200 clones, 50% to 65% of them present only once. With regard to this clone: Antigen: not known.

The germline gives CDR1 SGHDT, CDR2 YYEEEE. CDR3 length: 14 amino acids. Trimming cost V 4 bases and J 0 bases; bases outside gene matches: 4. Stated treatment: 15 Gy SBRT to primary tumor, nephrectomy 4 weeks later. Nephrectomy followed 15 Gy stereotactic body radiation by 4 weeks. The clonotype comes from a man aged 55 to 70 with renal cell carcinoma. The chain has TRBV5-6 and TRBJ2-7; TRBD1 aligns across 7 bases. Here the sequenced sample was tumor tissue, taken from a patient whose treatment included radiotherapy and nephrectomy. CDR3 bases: TGTGCCAGCAGCATTTACAGGGGCTCCTACGAGCAGTACTTC. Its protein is CASSIYRGSYEQYF.